The TCR beta chain under discussion was sequenced for a study of T cell responses to AZD1222 COVID-19 vaccine (dated by TCRdb to the early 2020s). Describing the broader study: TCR sequencing covered 230 to 250 trial participants: roughly 200 given two doses of AZD1222 and 26 given two doses of MenACWY control vaccine. Trial participants were enrolled into age subgroups of 18-55, 56-69 and 70-plus years, which contained about 150, 27 and 61 TCR-sequenced participants, respectively.

The CDR3 regions of human TCRbeta chains were analyzed by immunosequencing. Processing in the source paper ran as follows. Repertoire TCRs were matched against a reference library of SARS-CoV-2-specific TCRs generated with the MIRA antigen-specificity platform. Breadth was defined as the fraction of unique TCRs that were SARS-CoV-2-associated, and depth was defined as the fraction of total T cells that were SARS-CoV-2-associated. Using the MIRA data, every spike-specific TCR was mapped to the spike region that the TCR reacted to and assigned to either a CD4 or a CD8 class. Log10-transformed breadth and depth values were compared by one-way ANOVA with Sidak's multiple comparisons tests. Here the immuneACCESS table is served through TCRdb, limited to in-frame sequences with V and J called. Missing clones are a known gap in these copies; in checked studies unresolved V genes cover under half, and the rest lacks a known reason. That table is the source of V, J and clone size, and D and trimming were worked out from the DNA. Counted in this sample were approximately 70,000 clones; around 89% of them appeared once. The ten largest clones take up around 4.9% of the sample.

About this clone: The clone's antigen remains unknown. No base quality values were provided; no much bigger clone lies one nucleotide off.

Ends trimmed: V by 5 bases, J by 5 bases; bases unmatched to a gene: 8. The CDR1 and CDR2 encoded by the germline V gene are SGHVS and FQNEAQ. The CDR3 contains 14 residues, cysteine and phenylalanine counted. Just the 42-base CDR3 DNA is kept, in frame starting at base 1. The time point label, read with the paper, signifies: about 28 days (+/-7) after the second vaccine dose. Per the publication, the treatment or condition label means: meningococcal conjugate vaccine given as trial control. Vaccinee samples were obtained from the UK trials COV001 and COV002, which included a single-blind randomized controlled phase 2/3 trial of AZD1222 (ChAdOx1 nCoV-19) in healthy adults. For TCRbeta chain sequencing, PBMC samples were collected from trial participants at day 0 and at day 28 after the second dose. Study-level results and caveats: CD4 TCRs associated with the vaccine covered the entire spike protein, and the dominant responses were in regions 160-218 and 743-854. The 56-69-year group was small, and its depth increase did not reach significance, likely because of low power. After two AZD1222 doses, both the breadth and the depth of spike-specific TCRs were significantly higher than at day 0 and than in MenACWY recipients. Reportedly, almost half of the unique spike-specific TCRs recognized epitopes lying outside the regions that are mutated in the B.1.351 and B.1.1.7 variants. Because no day 14 peak-response samples were available, the repertoires could be characterized only after the peak T cell response. Conclusions about previously exposed vaccinees are limited because only six or seven AZD1222 recipients were SARS-CoV-2 seropositive at baseline. Participants were mostly white British and included more females than males, and it was suggested by the authors that clonal diversity may have been underestimated.

This clonotype was sampled from an adult who received the MenACWY meningococcal vaccine as a control. The rearranged segments are TRBV7-8 and TRBJ1-2, with 7 junctional bases fitting TRBD1. The material was peripheral blood, obtained 28 days after the second dose of the MenACWY control vaccine. The DNA sequence is given as TGTGCCAGCAGCCCCAGCACAGGGGAGTATGGCTACACCTTC. The encoded protein is CASSPSTGEYGYTF.